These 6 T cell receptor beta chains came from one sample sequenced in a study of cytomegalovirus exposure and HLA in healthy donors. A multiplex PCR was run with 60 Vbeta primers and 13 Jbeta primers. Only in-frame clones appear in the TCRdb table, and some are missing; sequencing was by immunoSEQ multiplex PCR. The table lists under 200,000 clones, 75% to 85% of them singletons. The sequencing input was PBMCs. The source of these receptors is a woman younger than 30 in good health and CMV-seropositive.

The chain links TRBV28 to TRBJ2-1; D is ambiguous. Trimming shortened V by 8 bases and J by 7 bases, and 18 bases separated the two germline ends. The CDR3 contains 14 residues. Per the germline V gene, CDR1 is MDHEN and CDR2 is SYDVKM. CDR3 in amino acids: CASAVTAGWNEQFF. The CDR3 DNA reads TGTGCCAGCGCCGTAACAGCAGGTTGGAATGAGCAGTTCTTC.

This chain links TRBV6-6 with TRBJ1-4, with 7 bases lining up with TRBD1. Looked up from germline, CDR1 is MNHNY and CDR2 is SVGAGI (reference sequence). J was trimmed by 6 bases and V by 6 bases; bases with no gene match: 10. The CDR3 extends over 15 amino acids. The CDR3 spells CASRARQGGDEKLFF. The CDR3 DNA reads TGTGCCAGCAGAGCCCGACAGGGCGGGGATGAAAAACTGTTTTTT.

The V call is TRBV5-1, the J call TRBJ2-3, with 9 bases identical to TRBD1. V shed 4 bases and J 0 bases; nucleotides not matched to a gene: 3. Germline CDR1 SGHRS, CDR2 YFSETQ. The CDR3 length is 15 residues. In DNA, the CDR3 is TGCGCCAGCAGCACTGGACAGGGGAGCACAGATACGCAGTATTTT. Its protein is CASSTGQGSTDTQYF.

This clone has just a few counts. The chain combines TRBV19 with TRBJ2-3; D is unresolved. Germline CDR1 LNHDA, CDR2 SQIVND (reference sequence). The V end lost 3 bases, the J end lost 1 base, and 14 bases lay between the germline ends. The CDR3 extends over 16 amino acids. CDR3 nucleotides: TGTGCCAGTAGTATCCCGACTGTCTACGGCACAGATACGCAGTATTTT. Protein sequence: CASSIPTVYGTDTQYF.

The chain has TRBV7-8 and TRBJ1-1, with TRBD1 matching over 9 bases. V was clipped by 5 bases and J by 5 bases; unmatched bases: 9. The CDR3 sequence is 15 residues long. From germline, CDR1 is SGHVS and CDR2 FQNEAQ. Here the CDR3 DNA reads TGTGCCAGCAGCCCTCGACAGGGGGAAGTAACTGAAGCTTTCTTT. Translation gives CASSPRQGEVTEAFF.

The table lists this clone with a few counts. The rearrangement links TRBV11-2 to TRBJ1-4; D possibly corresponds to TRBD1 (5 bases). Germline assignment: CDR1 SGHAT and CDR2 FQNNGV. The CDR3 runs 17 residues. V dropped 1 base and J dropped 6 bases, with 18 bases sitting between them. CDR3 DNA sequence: TGTGCCAGCAGCTTAGCCGCATTTCGGCAGGGTCATGAAAAACTGTTTTTT. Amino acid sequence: CASSLAAFRQGHEKLFF.